Shown below are 10 T cell receptor beta chains from a single sample sequenced in a study of early T cells in non-severe SARS-CoV-2 infection (dated by TCRdb to the early 2020s). The method behind the library was 5' RACE. Sequenced using a NextSeq 500. The public reads were quality trimmed at Q25 with fastp and then assembled into clones with MiXCR by TCRdb, keeping productive beta chains. Every entry covers one CDR3 protein and lists the most common genes and DNA from its rows. The sample yields over 50,000 distinct CDR3 sequences; 10% to 15% were counted once. The ten largest clones capture about 3.1% of the sample. The material sequenced was whole blood. The receptors come from an adult who was a healthcare worker with PCR-confirmed SARS-CoV-2 infection or an uninfected control (not recorded which).

This clonotype has a handful of counts. The chain joins TRBV11-1 to TRBJ2-7; D is tentatively TRBD1 or TRBD2 (5 bases each). The V end was cut by 1 base, the J end by 7 bases, with 17 bases between. Germline V gene lookup returns CDR1 SGHAT and CDR2 FQDESV (reference sequence). This CDR3 spans 15 amino acids. CDR3 region: CASSLGSGPQGEQYF. The CDR3, as DNA: TGTGCCAGCAGCTTAGGATCGGGACCTCAAGGGGAGCAGTACTTC.

This clonotype was detected ten times or more. The chain joins TRBV6-6 to TRBJ2-7, with D perhaps matching TRBD2 (5 bases). The CDR3 covers 14 residues. Germline CDR1 and CDR2: MNHNY and SVGAGI (reference sequence). V lost 3 bases and J lost 1, with 10 bases in between. The CDR3 sequence: CASSYDGESYEQYF. Here the CDR3 DNA reads TGTGCCAGCAGTTATGACGGGGAATCCTACGAGCAGTACTTC.

This clonotype was seen at least ten times. This chain joins TRBV6-6 and TRBJ1-5; D perhaps matches TRBD1 (6 bases). The V end lost 2 bases, the J end lost 6 bases, and 20 bases lay between the germline ends. The CDR3 extends over 17 amino acids. CDR1 MNHNY and CDR2 SVGAGI come from the germline V gene (reference sequence). The CDR3 spells CASSYVQGVVPRQPQHF. In DNA form, the CDR3 reads TGTGCCAGCAGTTACGTACAGGGAGTCGTACCGCGTCAGCCCCAGCATTTT.

This clonotype was detected a few times. CDR3 protein: CASSLMPGTGLGGYTF. The CDR3 DNA reads as TGTGCCAGCAGCTTAATGCCCGGGACAGGGTTAGGTGGCTACACCTTC. V gene TRBV7-3 combines with J gene TRBJ1-2; 9 bases are shared with TRBD1. Trimming removed 1 base from V and 7 bases from J; junction bases left unmatched: 10. The germline gives CDR1 SGHTA, CDR2 FQGTGA. This CDR3 comprises 16 residues.

This chain uses TRBV7-8 with TRBJ1-1, with a possible D match to TRBD1 (6 bases). The CDR3 loop spans 16 amino acids. Looked up from germline, CDR1 is SGHVS and CDR2 is FQNEAQ. V lost 2 bases to trimming and J lost 0 bases, with 13 bases between them. CDR3 nucleotides: TGTGCCAGCAGCTTATCATCGGACAGATTGAACACTGAAGCTTTCTTT. This translates into CASSLSSDRLNTEAFF.

The V and J genes are TRBV29-1 and TRBJ2-5; TRBD1 matches at 7 bases. This CDR3 contains 12 residues. Trimming cost V 7 bases and J 5 bases; bases outside gene matches: 7. Germline CDR1 and CDR2: SQVTM and ANQGSEA. The DNA of the CDR3 is TGCAGCGGTTTGACAGGGCCCGAGACCCAGTACTTC. Residues: CSGLTGPETQYF.

This clonotype came up many times. The chain couples TRBV5-4 to TRBJ2-4; 7 bases match TRBD1. Trimming at V came to 4 bases and at J to 0 bases, leaving 13 bases not matched to a gene. Germline V gene data show CDR1 as SGHNT and CDR2 as YYREEE (reference sequence). The CDR3 is 18 residues long. In DNA, the CDR3 is TGTGCCAGCAGCAGGGACCCAGGGGGTATTATAGCCAAAAACATTCAGTACTTC. Translated: CASSRDPGGIIAKNIQYF.

This clonotype turned up a few times. The chain recombines TRBV11-2 with TRBJ2-5; D is undetermined. This CDR3 spans 18 amino acids. Germline V gene sequence: CDR1 SGHAT, CDR2 FQNNGV. Trimming stripped 5 bases from V and 2 bases from J, with 24 bases between. The CDR3 DNA is TGTGCCAGCAGCCAGAAAGGACGAGCAAACCTTCAACAAGAGACCCAGTACTTC. It translates to CASSQKGRANLQQETQYF.

This clonotype was detected ten times or more. CDR3 in DNA: TGCGCCAGCAGCTTGTCCGGGGGCTCTGGGGCCAACGTCCTGACTTTC. It is translated as CASSLSGGSGANVLTF. The V gene is TRBV5-1, the J gene TRBJ2-6, with D tentatively TRBD2 (6 bases). Germline lookup yields CDR1 SGHRS and CDR2 YFSETQ. This CDR3 comprises 16 residues. V lost 1 base and J lost 0, with 8 bases in between.

The chain combines TRBV14 with TRBJ2-3; D ambiguous. The germline gives CDR1 SGHDN, CDR2 FVKESK. Trimming took 0 bases from V and 2 from J, leaving 9 bases between them. The CDR3 runs 15 residues. The CDR3 loop is CASSQDRRFTDTQYF. The CDR3 DNA is TGTGCCAGCAGCCAAGATCGCAGGTTCACAGATACGCAGTATTTT.